This is a list of T cell receptor beta chains from one sample in a study of T-cell memory formation after mild COVID-19. MiXCR, applied by TCRdb to the 5' RACE reads, yields one record per CDR3 protein. The data show around 450,000 distinct CDR3 sequences, 20% seen once. Sequencing input: PBMCs or a T cell subset sorted from them (not recorded which). These receptors all stem from an adult woman who had mild COVID-19 (a few samples of this study predate the infection). Cell type and time point are not known. The CDR3 runs from the conserved cysteine through the conserved F or W. The order of the fields is D gene, J gene, V gene, clone size, CDR3 DNA, CDR3 protein. A D gene is named only where the DNA matches it firmly. Some rows have no size entry. The others give once, few or many, or a class for an expanded clone.

TRBD1	TRBJ1-4	TRBV7-9	few	TGTGCCAGCAGCTTAGAGGAACAGGGGAACGAAAAACTGTTTTTT	CASSLEEQGNEKLFF
TRBD1	TRBJ1-1	TRBV6-6	few	TGTGCCAGCAGTTTTGACAGGGGGCGCGTGGAAGCTTTCTTT	CASSFDRGRVEAFF
NA	TRBJ2-3	TRBV12-5	NA	TGTGCTAGTGGCATTGGGACGGGCGAAGATACGCAGTATTTT	CASGIGTGEDTQYF
TRBD1	TRBJ2-3	TRBV20-1	few	TGCAGTGCCCAGGACAGGGACGGTACAGATACGCAGTATTTT	CSAQDRDGTDTQYF
NA	TRBJ1-2	TRBV27	NA	TGTGCCAGCAGTCCACAGTCTTGGACCTATGGCTACACCTTC	CASSPQSWTYGYTF
NA	TRBJ2-1	TRBV11-2	few	TGTGCCAGCAGCTCGATTATGGGTCTAGGTAATGAGCAGTTCTTC	CASSSIMGLGNEQFF
NA	TRBJ1-4	TRBV28	few	TGTGCCAGCAGTCGATTCGCGGGGATTAATGAAAAACTGTTTTTT	CASSRFAGINEKLFF
NA	TRBJ2-3	TRBV7-3	NA	TGTGACAGCAGCTTAATCCCTAGCACAGATACGCAGTATTTT	CDSSLIPSTDTQYF
TRBD2	TRBJ2-3	TRBV7-9	NA	TGTGCCAGCAGCTGGAGACTAGCGGCTAGCACAGATACGCAGTATTTT	CASSWRLAASTDTQYF
NA	TRBJ1-2	TRBV6-6	NA	TGTGCCAGCAGCCCTAAGACCACTGGCTACACCTTC	CASSPKTTGYTF
NA	TRBJ1-1	TRBV7-3	few	TGTGCCAGCAGCTTAGTTGGGGGGGTGAACACTGAAGCTTTCTTT	CASSLVGGVNTEAFF
NA	TRBJ2-3	TRBV6-2/TRBV6-3	many	TGTGCCAGCAGAGACCCCCTGGATACGCAGTATTTT	CASRDPLDTQYF
NA	TRBJ2-3	TRBV5-1	many	TGCGCCAGCAGCACCGGACAAGTAAGCACAGATACGCAGTATTTT	CASSTGQVSTDTQYF
TRBD1	TRBJ1-1	TRBV6-1	few	TGTGCCGGACAGGGGTACACTGAAGCTTTCTTT	CAGQGYTEAFF
NA	TRBJ2-7	TRBV7-2	NA	TGTGCCAGCAGCGCATACTCCTACGAGCAGTACTTC	CASSAYSYEQYF
NA	TRBJ2-3	TRBV5-1	many	TGCGCCAGCACCGATGGGGGAAGCACAGATACGCAGTATTTT	CASTDGGSTDTQYF
NA	TRBJ2-7	TRBV20-1	many	TGCAGTGCTAGAGATAACGAGCAGTACTTC	CSARDNEQYF
NA	TRBJ2-1	TRBV7-7	few	TGTGCCAGCACCCCACGGGCGGGGTTCGATGAGCAGTTCTTC	CASTPRAGFDEQFF
NA	TRBJ1-2	TRBV7-8	NA	TGTGCCAGCAGCTTAGTACCGACCTTTCTGAGGTCCTTTGGCTACACCTTC	CASSLVPTFLRSFGYTF
NA	TRBJ1-2	TRBV20-1	NA	TGCAGTGCCCCCGACGAAGGGAACTATGGCTACACCTTC	CSAPDEGNYGYTF